This is a list of T cell receptor beta chains from one sample in a study of shared clonotypes between healthy human individuals. Some clones are missing from TCRdb's copy, which holds only in-frame ones; the method was immunoSEQ multiplex PCR. The repertoire holds over a million clones, approximately 97% seen once, with about 1.2% in the top ten. Specimen: naive CD4+ T cells sorted from blood. The receptors were gathered from a man aged 25 to 40 in good health. CDR3s include the opening cysteine and the closing phenylalanine or tryptophan. D genes are given only for firm matches. Clone size is given for some rows only: seen once, a few or many times, or a class if the clone is expanded.

v_call	d_call	clone_size	j_call	cdr3_nt	cdr3_aa
TRBV9	-	-	TRBJ1-2	TGTGCCAGCAGCGTAGGCGGCGGAAACCTCTATGGCTACACCTTC	CASSVGGGNLYGYTF
TRBV5-4	-	-	TRBJ2-3	TGTGCCAGCAGCTTGATAGGACCGATGGTTAATACGCAGTATTTT	CASSLIGPMVNTQYF
TRBV5-1	-	-	TRBJ2-6	TGCGCCAGCAGCTTGCCGACGGGAGCAGGGGGAGCTGGGGCCAACGTCCTGACTTTC	CASSLPTGAGGAGANVLTF
TRBV19	TRBD2	-	TRBJ2-2	TGTGCCAGTAGTATAGCCAATCTAGCGGGAGGCCCCACCGGGGAGCTGTTTTTT	CASSIANLAGGPTGELFF
TRBV2	-	-	TRBJ1-2	TGTGCCAGCAGTGACCTAACAGTTGGTGGCTACACCTTC	CASSDLTVGGYTF
TRBV29-1	-	-	TRBJ2-1	TGCAGCGTAAAGAAATCGGGGCAAACATGGGCCTACAATGAGCAGTTCTTC	CSVKKSGQTWAYNEQFF
TRBV28	-	once	TRBJ2-7	TGTGCCAGCAGTTTCACAGGGACCAGCTCCTACGAGCAGTACTTC	CASSFTGTSSYEQYF
TRBV21-1	-	-	TRBJ1-5	TGTGCCAGCAGCATCGGGGGGGCGAGGCAAAATAGCAATCAGCCCCAGCATTTT	CASSIGGARQNSNQPQHF
TRBV21-1	-	-	TRBJ2-2	TGTGCCAGCAGCGCAGGGCCCGGGGAGCTGTTTTTT	CASSAGPGELFF
TRBV6-1	-	-	TRBJ1-2	TGTGCCACCACGACGGGTGGAGGCTACACCTTC	CATTTGGGYTF
TRBV7-2	-	-	TRBJ2-1	TGTGCCAGCAGCTTAGCGTTGGGGCATGAGCAGTTCTTC	CASSLALGHEQFF
TRBV18	-	-	TRBJ2-3	TGTGCCAGCTCACCAAGCAGGGCAGGGCTCACAGATACGCAGTATTTT	CASSPSRAGLTDTQYF
TRBV2	TRBD2	-	TRBJ2-2	TGTGCCAGCAGGTCTAGCGGGAGTCCCGCCGGGGAGCTGTTTTTT	CASRSSGSPAGELFF
TRBV7-2	-	-	TRBJ2-7	TGTGCCAGCAGCTTGATTCTTAGCTCCTACGAGCAGTACTTC	CASSLILSSYEQYF
TRBV25-1	-	-	TRBJ1-1	TGTGCCAGCAACAGGGTTGGTTCTGAAGCTTTCTTT	CASNRVGSEAFF
TRBV18	-	-	TRBJ2-1	TGTGCCAGCTCACCCCTGAATGACAATGAGCAGTTCTTC	CASSPLNDNEQFF
TRBV27	TRBD1	-	TRBJ2-7	TGTGCCAGCAGTTTGATAGGACAGGGGGGACGTAGGGGAGGACTCGACGAGCAGTACTTC	CASSLIGQGGRRGGLDEQYF
TRBV19	TRBD1	-	TRBJ2-7	TGTGCCAGCCGGGACAGGGGGATAGGCGAGCAGTACTTC	CASRDRGIGEQYF
TRBV4-1	-	-	TRBJ2-2	TGCGCCAGCAGCCAAGATAAACACCGCCCCGCCCCCGGGGAGCTGTTTTTT	CASSQDKHRPAPGELFF
TRBV7-2	TRBD2	-	TRBJ2-1	TGTGCCAGCAGCGCTCTAGCGGGAGGCTCCTACAATGAGCAGTTCTTC	CASSALAGGSYNEQFF
TRBV7-2	-	-	TRBJ2-1	TGTGCCAGCAGCTTAATTCCGAGCGGGACAAACCGAAACAATGAGCAGTTCTTC	CASSLIPSGTNRNNEQFF